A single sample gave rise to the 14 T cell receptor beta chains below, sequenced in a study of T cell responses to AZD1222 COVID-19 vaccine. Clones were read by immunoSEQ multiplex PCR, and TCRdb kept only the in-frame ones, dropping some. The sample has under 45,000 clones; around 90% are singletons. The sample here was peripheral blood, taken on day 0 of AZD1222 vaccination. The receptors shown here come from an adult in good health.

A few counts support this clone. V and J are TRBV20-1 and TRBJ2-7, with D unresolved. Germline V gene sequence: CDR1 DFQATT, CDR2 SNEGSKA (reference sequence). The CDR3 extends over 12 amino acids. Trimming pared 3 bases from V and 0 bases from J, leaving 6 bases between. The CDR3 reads CSASTISYEQYF. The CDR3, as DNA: TGCAGTGCTAGTACCATCTCCTACGAGCAGTACTTC.

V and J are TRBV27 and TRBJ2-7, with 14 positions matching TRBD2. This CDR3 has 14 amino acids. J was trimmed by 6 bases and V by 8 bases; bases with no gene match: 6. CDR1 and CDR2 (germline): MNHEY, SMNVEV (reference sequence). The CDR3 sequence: CASGGTSGRPEQYF. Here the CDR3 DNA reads TGTGCCAGCGGCGGGACTAGCGGGAGACCCGAGCAGTACTTC.

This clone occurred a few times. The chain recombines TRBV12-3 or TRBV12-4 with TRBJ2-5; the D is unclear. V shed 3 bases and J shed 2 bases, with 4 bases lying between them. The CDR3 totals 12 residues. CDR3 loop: CASSFLQETQYF. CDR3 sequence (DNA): TGTGCCAGCAGTTTCTTACAAGAGACCCAGTACTTC.

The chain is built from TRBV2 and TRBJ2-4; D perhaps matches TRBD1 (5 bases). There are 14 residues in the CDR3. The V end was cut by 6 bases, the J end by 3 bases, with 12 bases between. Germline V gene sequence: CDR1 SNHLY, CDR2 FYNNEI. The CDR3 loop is CASRAGIDKNIQYF. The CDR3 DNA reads TGTGCCAGCAGGGCAGGGATTGACAAAAACATTCAGTACTTC.

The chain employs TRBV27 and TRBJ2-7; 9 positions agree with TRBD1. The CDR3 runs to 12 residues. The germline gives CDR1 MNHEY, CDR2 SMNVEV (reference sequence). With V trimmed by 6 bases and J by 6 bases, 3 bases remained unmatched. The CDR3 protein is CASSLTGGEQYF. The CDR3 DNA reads TGTGCCAGCAGCCTGACAGGGGGCGAGCAGTACTTC.

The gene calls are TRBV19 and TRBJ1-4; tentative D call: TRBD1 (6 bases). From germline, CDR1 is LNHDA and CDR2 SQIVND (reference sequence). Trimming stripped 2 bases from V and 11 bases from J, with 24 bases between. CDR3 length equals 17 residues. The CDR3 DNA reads TGTGCCAGTAGTATACCTTACACGAGGACAGAAGTGAGGAAACTGTTTTTT. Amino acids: CASSIPYTRTEVRKLFF.

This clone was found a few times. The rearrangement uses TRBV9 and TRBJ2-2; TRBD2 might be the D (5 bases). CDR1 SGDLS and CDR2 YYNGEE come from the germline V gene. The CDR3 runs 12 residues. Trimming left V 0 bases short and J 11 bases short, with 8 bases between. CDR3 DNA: TGTGCCAGCAGCGTAGGTGGGAGTGAGCTGTTTTTT. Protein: CASSVGGSELFF.

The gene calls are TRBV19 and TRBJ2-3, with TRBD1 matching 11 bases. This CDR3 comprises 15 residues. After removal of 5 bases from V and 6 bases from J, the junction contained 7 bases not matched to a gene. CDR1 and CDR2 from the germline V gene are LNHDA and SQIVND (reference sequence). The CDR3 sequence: CASSAADRGRDTQYF. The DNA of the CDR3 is TGTGCCAGTAGTGCTGCGGACAGGGGGCGGGATACGCAGTATTTT.

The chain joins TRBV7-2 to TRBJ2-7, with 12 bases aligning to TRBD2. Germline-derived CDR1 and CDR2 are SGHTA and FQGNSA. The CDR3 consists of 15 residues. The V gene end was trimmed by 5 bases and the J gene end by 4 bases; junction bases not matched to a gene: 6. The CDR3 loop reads CASSVLTSGSYEQYF. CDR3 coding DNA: TGTGCCAGCAGCGTGCTGACTAGCGGGAGTTACGAGCAGTACTTC.

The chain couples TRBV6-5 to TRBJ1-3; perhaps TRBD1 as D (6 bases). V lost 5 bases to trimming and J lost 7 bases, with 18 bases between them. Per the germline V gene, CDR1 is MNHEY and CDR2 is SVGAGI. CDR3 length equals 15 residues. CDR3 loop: CASSRGVWELNTIYF. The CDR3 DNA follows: TGTGCCAGCAGTAGGGGGGTATGGGAATTGAACACCATATATTTT.

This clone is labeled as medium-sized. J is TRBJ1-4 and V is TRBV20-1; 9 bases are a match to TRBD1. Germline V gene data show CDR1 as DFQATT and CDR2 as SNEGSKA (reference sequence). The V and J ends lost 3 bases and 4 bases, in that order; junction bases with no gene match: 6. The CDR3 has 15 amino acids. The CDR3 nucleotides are TGCAGTGCTAGTCGACCGACAGGGGGTAATGAAAAACTGTTTTTT. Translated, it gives CSASRPTGGNEKLFF.

The CDR3 loop is CASSIVGPGLAASTDTQYF. CDR3 DNA sequence: TGTGCCAGTAGTATAGTGGGGCCGGGACTAGCGGCTAGCACAGATACGCAGTATTTT. The chain links TRBV19 to TRBJ2-3, with 11 bases lining up with TRBD2. This CDR3 region has 19 residues. CDR1 and CDR2 (germline): LNHDA, SQIVND (reference sequence). The trim removed 1 base at V and 0 bases at J, leaving 9 bases unmatched.

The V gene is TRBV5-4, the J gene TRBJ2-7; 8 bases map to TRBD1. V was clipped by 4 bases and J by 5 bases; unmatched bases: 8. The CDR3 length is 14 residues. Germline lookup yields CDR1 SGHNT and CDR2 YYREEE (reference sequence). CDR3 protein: CASSAPGGADEQYF. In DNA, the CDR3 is TGTGCCAGCAGCGCCCCAGGGGGCGCGGACGAGCAGTACTTC.

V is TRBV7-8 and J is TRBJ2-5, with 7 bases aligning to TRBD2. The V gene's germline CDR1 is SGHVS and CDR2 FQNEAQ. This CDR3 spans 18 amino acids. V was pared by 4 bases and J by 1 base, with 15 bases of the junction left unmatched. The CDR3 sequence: CASSYGKFLADPQETQYF. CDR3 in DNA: TGTGCCAGCAGCTATGGAAAATTCCTAGCGGACCCCCAAGAGACCCAGTACTTC.